A selection of T cell receptor beta chains follows, all from one sample in a study of Graves' ophthalmopathy and Graves' hyperthyroidism. TCRdb analysed the multiplex PCR reads with MiXCR anew, one entry per CDR3 protein. The sample records just over 600,000 distinct CDR3 sequences, approximately 21% being singletons. The sequencing sample was made of peripheral blood. These TCRs come from a woman between 18 and 29 years old with stable Graves' hyperthyroidism. Some clones in this sample may be carry-over from other donors' samples. Both conserved end residues are part of each CDR3. The D gene is left open where the match is weak. A row's size may be missing; if present it is once, few, many or a size class.

CDR3nt	CDR3aa	d_gene	v_gene	j_gene	abundance
TGTGCCAGCAGTTACTCGAGCCCGGGATTCTATAGCAATCAGCCCCAGCATTTT	CASSYSSPGFYSNQPQHF	-	TRBV6-2/TRBV6-3	TRBJ1-5	many
TGTGCCAGCGCAATTGGTAGGGATCAGCCCCAGCATTTT	CASAIGRDQPQHF	-	TRBV12-3/TRBV12-4	TRBJ1-5	once
TGTGCCAGCAGCCAAGTGGCACAGGGTGGCCCACCCCTCCACTTT	CASSQVAQGGPPLHF	-	TRBV3-1	TRBJ1-6	few
TGTGCCAGCAGTTACGGGAAAACCTACGAGCAGTACTTC	CASSYGKTYEQYF	-	TRBV6-2/TRBV6-3	TRBJ2-7	-
TGTGCCAGCAGCTGGGATTCGGGGGGCACAGATACGCAGTATTTT	CASSWDSGGTDTQYF	-	TRBV7-2	TRBJ2-3	many
TGTGCCAGCAGTTACGGACTTAGCGCCTACGAGCAGTACTTC	CASSYGLSAYEQYF	-	TRBV6-5	TRBJ2-7	-
TGTGCCAGCAGCGTAGACCCTAGCATTTCCACAGATACGCAGTATTTT	CASSVDPSISTDTQYF	-	TRBV9	TRBJ2-3	few
TGCAGTGCTAGCCCGGGGCAGGCCGGCCGGGAGACCCAGTACTTC	CSASPGQAGRETQYF	-	TRBV20-1	TRBJ2-5	many
TGTGCCACCTTGGGACAGAAGAACACCGGGAAGCTGTTTTTT	CATLGQKNTGKLFF	TRBD1	TRBV6-1	TRBJ2-2	many
TGCAGCGCGAGCGGGGCCTCCTACGAGCAGTACTTC	CSASGASYEQYF	TRBD2	TRBV20-1	TRBJ2-7	-
TGTGCCAGCAGTGGGGACATCTCCTACGAGCAGTACTTC	CASSGDISYEQYF	-	TRBV2	TRBJ2-7	many
TGTGCCAGCACACAGGGGGCAGGAACCGGGGAGCTGTTTTTT	CASTQGAGTGELFF	TRBD1	TRBV6-4	TRBJ2-2	many
TGCGCCAGCAGCGGCCGACTAGCGCAAGAGACCCAGTACTTC	CASSGRLAQETQYF	TRBD2	TRBV5-1	TRBJ2-5	many
TGCGCCAGCAGCTTGCGGGGGTACTCCTACGAGCAGTACTTC	CASSLRGYSYEQYF	-	TRBV5-1	TRBJ2-7	many
TGTGCCAGCAGGTCAACGGGGGCACAAGCTTTCTTT	CASRSTGAQAFF	-	TRBV6-2/TRBV6-3	TRBJ1-1	-
TGTGCCAGCAGCAGACAGGGTTTGCAATCACCCCTCCACTTT	CASSRQGLQSPLHF	TRBD1	TRBV6-1	TRBJ1-6	-
TGTGCCTGGAGTGGGTCAGAAAGATGGACCCTCCACTTT	CAWSGSERWTLHF	-	TRBV30	TRBJ1-6	-
TGTGCCACCAGTGATGTTGGTACGTCTGAGCAGTACTTC	CATSDVGTSEQYF	-	TRBV24-1	TRBJ2-7	-
TGTGCCAGCTCACCACAGGCGACAGGGTCGAACACTGAAGCTTTCTTT	CASSPQATGSNTEAFF	TRBD1	TRBV18	TRBJ1-1	many
TGTGCTAGTGGCCTCTCCCCAAGGACAGTAGCGGTGGTGAACACTGAAGCTTTCTTT	CASGLSPRTVAVVNTEAFF	-	TRBV12-5	TRBJ1-1	-
TGTGCTAGTGGTTTAGGCATCCAAGAGACCCAGTACTTC	CASGLGIQETQYF	-	TRBV12-5	TRBJ2-5	many
TGCGCCAGCAGCTGGTCCGCTGGGGCCAACGTCCTGACTTTC	CASSWSAGANVLTF	-	TRBV5-1	TRBJ2-6	-
TGCAGTGCTAGAGATTTGGACAGGGGACGGGAGACCCAGTACTTC	CSARDLDRGRETQYF	TRBD1	TRBV20-1	TRBJ2-5	many
TGTGCCAGCAGTGAACCAGGGTGGGGAACTGAAGCTTTCTTT	CASSEPGWGTEAFF	-	TRBV6-1	TRBJ1-1	few
TGTGCCACCAGGACGGGGGGAAGCGGGGGGGCCGAAGAGACCCAGTACTTC	CATRTGGSGGAEETQYF	TRBD2	TRBV15	TRBJ2-5	many
TGTGCCACCAGGGACAGTGGATCCTACGAGCAGTACTTC	CATRDSGSYEQYF	-	TRBV24-1	TRBJ2-7	-
TGTGCCAGCAGTTTAATGTACGCATCCTACGAGCAGTACTTC	CASSLMYASYEQYF	-	TRBV28	TRBJ2-7	few
TGTGCCAGCAGTTTATCCCTCGGGGCGCACCACAGCAATCAGCCCCAGCATTTT	CASSLSLGAHHSNQPQHF	-	TRBV28	TRBJ1-5	few
TGTGCCAGTAAAACAGGGCCTGAAGCTTTCTTT	CASKTGPEAFF	-	TRBV19	TRBJ1-1	-